This record covers a single T cell receptor beta chain. Its cognate antigen is unknown. Method: immunoSEQ multiplex PCR; TCRdb's copy keeps in-frame clones and lacks some. The repertoire includes roughly 30,000 clones, around 73% of them detected once, and 6% to 8% sits in the top ten. This entry comes from a study of radiotherapy plus CTLA-4 blockade in lung cancer. Across the study: Disease control reached around 30%, with objective responses in over 15%.

The CDR3 spans 13 residues. Germline CDR1 is SGHVS and CDR2 is FNYEAQ. Trimming stripped 3 bases from V and 5 bases from J, with 9 bases between. Study conclusions and caveats: Some TCR clones had been derived from tumors. These clones expanded in peripheral blood after radiotherapy plus ipilimumab. Early blood T cell clone changes and increased post-radiation serum interferon-beta were reportedly the strongest response predictors.

The chain links TRBV7-6 to TRBJ2-3, with D unresolved. This clonotype originated in a human donor with non-small cell lung cancer who had stable disease on radiotherapy plus ipilimumab. The source material was peripheral blood, sampled from a patient treated with radiotherapy plus ipilimumab. The DNA for the CDR3 is TGTGCCAGCAGCTTCCGACTTGAAGATACGCAGTATTTT. Translated, it gives CASSFRLEDTQYF.